Listed below are T cell receptor beta chains from one sample, sequenced in a study of shared clonotypes between healthy human individuals. Sequencing used immunoSEQ multiplex PCR; TCRdb keeps in-frame clones, though not all of them. The sample yields 2 million to 2.5 million clones, 93% seen once. Sequenced material: naive CD4+ T cells from PBMCs. Receptors originate from a young man in good health. Some clones in this sample may be carry-over from other donors' samples. Both conserved end residues are trimmed from each CDR3. The order of the fields is CDR3 length, V gene, clone size, CDR3 protein. For some rows the clone size is stated as once, few or many, or as a class when expanded; others skip it.

>10|TRBV10-1|.
ASSETSSEQF
>14|TRBV7-2|.
ASSHQIGSFRDEQY
>14|TRBV5-1|.
ASSPPTSGSTDTQY
>12|TRBV19|once
ASSIDGPGTEAF
>12|TRBV2|.
ASSDRLTGNTIY
>12|TRBV5-1|.
ASSLALGYNEQF
>11|TRBV5-1|few
ASSPGTNTEAF
>14|TRBV28|.
ASSLGDLSRYYGYT
>11|TRBV5-4|once
ASRDKREDTQY
>11|TRBV6-1|once
ASGDRGYNEQF
>15|TRBV4-2|.
ASSPNRNLRGTGELF
>13|TRBV4-1|.
ASSQLLGANYGYT
>13|TRBV18|.
ASSQKGLGNQPQH
>12|TRBV27|.
ASSRDRANTEAF
>12|TRBV2|.
ASSPGQRQETQY
>13|TRBV27|once
ASGSGTGVGNEQF
>13|TRBV28|.
ASNPPGGRRNEQF
>14|TRBV7-2|.
ASSSRGLAGVGEQF
>9|TRBV10-3|.
AIRTGVEQY
>12|TRBV4-3|.
ASSQDTRPYEQY
>12|TRBV7-8|.
ASSLVPVGSTQY
>13|TRBV27|.
ASRGVDRGTDTQY